The present T cell receptor beta chain was sequenced within a study of CXCR3-negative and CXCR3-positive naive CD8 T cells. Triplicate sorting captured about 300,000 cells each from every CD8+ T cell subset. Per the germline V gene, CDR1 is MNHEY and CDR2 is SVGAGI. The length of the CDR3 is 16 residues. Findings and limits, study-wide: For memory CD8+ cells diversity was much lower, but both naive subsets had comparably high diversity. With respect to TRBV-TRBJ usage, naive CXCR3-negative and CXCR3-positive cells were similar; memory differed.

To note about this clonotype: What it recognizes is unknown.

UMI labels and 5' RACE were used to prepare the TRB cDNA libraries. TCRdb re-called the 5' RACE reads and shows each CDR3 protein once, DNA omitted. The table lists fewer than 55,000 distinct CDR3 sequences. The rearrangement links TRBV6-5 to TRBJ2-1; checking the TCRdb D call of TRBD2 is not possible without DNA. The sequence was collected from a human donor in good health. Some clones in this sample may be carry-over from other donors' samples. The sequenced material came from naive CXCR3- CD8+ T cells from blood. Subset noted: CD45RO-CCR7+CD27+CD95- naive CD8+ T cells lacking CXCR3 (TNR3-). The CDR3 sequence is CASSYSAGGRYNEQFF.